One and the same sample provided the 15 T cell receptor beta chains below, sequenced in a study of HIV-infected patients and healthy controls. One entry per CDR3 protein, called by TCRdb with MiXCR from the 5' RACE reads. The sample shows 65,000 to 70,000 distinct CDR3 sequences, about 16% of them seen only once. Sequencing used CD4+ T cells from blood. The receptors derive from a human donor in good health.

The V gene is TRBV12-3 or TRBV12-4, the J gene TRBJ2-1; weak D call: TRBD1 (5 bases). The CDR3 runs to 13 residues. The V end lost 9 bases, the J end lost 5 bases, and 14 bases lay between the germline ends. The CDR3 region is CASTGRPNNEQFF. In DNA form, the CDR3 reads TGTGCCAGTACAGGCAGACCTAACAATGAGCAGTTCTTC.

In this sample, this clonotype turned up a few times. The J gene is TRBJ2-7, the V gene TRBV28; D is undetermined. This CDR3 is built from 12 residues. CDR1 MDHEN and CDR2 SYDVKM come from the germline V gene. V lost 3 bases to trimming and J lost 3 bases, with 6 bases between them. The CDR3 DNA sequence: TGTGCCAGCAGTTTTGGGGTCTACGAGCAGTACTTC. Translated: CASSFGVYEQYF. The variable domain in full, with the rest retrieved from reference TRBV28 and TRBJ2-7, is DVKVTQSSRYLVKRTGEKVFLECVQDMDHENMFWYRQDPGLGLRLIYFSYDVKMKEKGDIPEGYSVSREKKERFSLILESASTNQTSMYLCASSFGVYEQYFGPGTRLTVT.

This clonotype was counted between two and nine times. V gene TRBV25-1 combines with J gene TRBJ2-3; 12 nucleotides agree with TRBD2. CDR1 and CDR2 (germline): MGHDK, SYGVNS. J lost 2 bases, V lost 10 bases, and 7 bases had no gene match. The CDR3 is made up of 15 amino acids. CDR3 loop: CATTSGRKNTDTQYF. CDR3 DNA: TGTGCCACCACTAGCGGGAGGAAAAACACAGATACGCAGTATTTT. The full variable domain, completed using reference TRBV25-1 and TRBJ2-3, is EADIYQTPRYLVIGTGKKITLECSQTMGHDKMYWYQQDPGMELHLIHYSYGVNSTEKGDLSSESTVSRIRTEHFPLTLESARPSHTSQYLCATTSGRKNTDTQYFGPGTRLTVL.

This clonotype was counted only a few times. The chain couples TRBV7-2 to TRBJ2-5; D gene ambiguous. The V end lost 5 bases, the J end lost 4 bases, and 8 bases lay between the germline ends. CDR3 length equals 12 residues. Germline CDR1 and CDR2: SGHTA and FQGNSA. CDR3 nucleotide sequence: TGTGCCAGCAGCCTTTCGGCAGAGACCCAGTACTTC. Protein: CASSLSAETQYF.

Only a few counts were recorded for this clonotype. The chain employs TRBV7-9 and TRBJ2-3; D unclear. Per the germline V gene, CDR1 is SEHNR and CDR2 is FQNEAQ (reference sequence). Between the trimmed V and J ends, which lost 4 bases and 4 bases, there was a span of 6 bases. The CDR3 spans 12 residues. CDR3 nucleotides: TGTGCCAGCAGCTCCTCGCCAGATACGCAGTATTTT. Its translation is CASSSSPDTQYF.

This clonotype has ten or more counts. This chain links TRBV4-3 with TRBJ2-1; D unclear. Trimming left V 0 bases short and J 0 bases short, with 12 bases between. The germline CDR1 and CDR2 sequences are LGHNA and YSLEER. The CDR3 spans 17 residues. The chain's CDR3 is CASSQDLGAFSYNEQFF. In DNA form, the CDR3 reads TGCGCCAGCAGCCAAGATTTAGGTGCGTTCTCCTACAATGAGCAGTTCTTC.

The V call is TRBV6-6, the J call TRBJ2-5, with 15 bases matching TRBD2. Per the germline V gene, CDR1 is MNHNY and CDR2 is SVGAGI (reference sequence). Losses at the gene ends were 0 bases for V and 5 bases for J; bases not matched to a gene: 10. The CDR3 is made up of 19 amino acids. As DNA, the CDR3 is TGTGCCAGCAGTTACTCGGGTTCGGGACTAGCGGGAGGATCTGAGACCCAGTACTTC. The encoded protein is CASSYSGSGLAGGSETQYF.

CDR3 in DNA: TGTGCCAGCAGCCACACCACAGGGGAAGCTTTCTTT. This encodes CASSHTTGEAFF. The rearrangement joins TRBV14 to TRBJ1-1; D might be TRBD1 (6 bases). Deletions cut 3 bases from V and 8 bases from J, with 10 bases between. Germline CDR1 is SGHDN and CDR2 is FVKESK. CDR3 length: 12 residues. The full variable domain, in which reference TRBV14 and TRBJ1-1 provide the parts outside the CDR3, is EAGVTQFPSHSVIEKGQTVTLRCDPISGHDNLYWYRRVMGKEIKFLLHFVKESKQDESGMPNNRFLAERTGGTYSTLKVQPAELEDSGVYFCASSHTTGEAFFGQGTRLTVV.

This clonotype is termed medium-sized. The chain couples TRBV7-2 to TRBJ2-7; tentative D call: TRBD1 (5 bases). V dropped 3 bases and J dropped 6 bases, with 18 bases sitting between them. The length of the CDR3 is 15 residues. Germline-derived CDR1 and CDR2 are SGHTA and FQGNSA. CDR3 region: CASSFQGGIAAEQYF. The CDR3 DNA reads as TGTGCCAGCAGCTTTCAGGGTGGAATCGCAGCCGAGCAGTACTTC.

The chain employs TRBV6-5 and TRBJ2-1; 13 positions agree with TRBD2. There are 17 residues in the CDR3. The germline gives CDR1 MNHEY, CDR2 SVGAGI. After removal of 3 bases from V and 6 bases from J, the junction contained 8 bases not matched to a gene. The CDR3 loop reads CASSYSKGLAGSNEQFF. In DNA, the CDR3 is TGTGCCAGCAGTTATTCCAAGGGACTAGCGGGGAGCAATGAGCAGTTCTTC.

This clonotype has a handful of counts. The rearrangement links TRBV12-3 or TRBV12-4 to TRBJ1-2, with TRBD1 identical over 10 bases. The CDR3 runs 16 residues. Trimming removed 1 base from V and 6 bases from J; junction bases left unmatched: 8. CDR3 amino acids: CASSLVRTGGIDGYTF. DNA for the CDR3: TGTGCCAGCAGTTTAGTCCGGACAGGGGGAATTGATGGCTACACCTTC.

The chain has TRBV5-1 and TRBJ1-4, with D perhaps matching TRBD1 (5 bases). The CDR3 has 14 residues. The germline V gene has CDR1 SGHRS and CDR2 YFSETQ. The ends were cut back, 4 bases at V and 0 bases at J, with 7 bases in the middle. The CDR3 sequence is CASSLTATNEKLFF. The CDR3 DNA is TGCGCCAGCAGCCTGACAGCAACTAATGAAAAACTGTTTTTT.

The chain links TRBV7-2 to TRBJ2-3; no definite D call. In germline, CDR1 is SGHTA, CDR2 FQGNSA. This CDR3 spans 13 amino acids. Trimming removed 3 bases at V and 0 bases at J, with 4 bases between. CDR3 sequence: CASSLGSTDTQYF. CDR3 sequence (DNA): TGTGCCAGCAGCTTGGGAAGCACAGATACGCAGTATTTT.

This clonotype was observed a few times. This chain uses TRBV6-6 with TRBJ2-1; no clear D. Between the trimmed V and J ends, which lost 2 bases and 3 bases, there was a span of 11 bases. Germline V gene sequence: CDR1 MNHNY, CDR2 SVGAGI (reference sequence). CDR3 length: 15 residues. The CDR3 here is CASSYLSIDYNEQFF. The CDR3 region has the DNA TGTGCCAGCAGTTACCTGTCCATAGACTACAATGAGCAGTTCTTC.

This chain links TRBV7-2 with TRBJ2-3; no reliable D call. V was shortened by 4 bases and J by 4 bases, with 12 bases between the two germline ends. The CDR3 is 14 amino acids. Germline V gives CDR1 SGHTA, CDR2 FQGNSA. CDR3 loop: CASSSPFGADTQYF. Written as DNA, the CDR3 is TGTGCCAGCAGCTCCCCGTTTGGTGCAGATACGCAGTATTTT.